The 21 T cell receptor beta chains listed next were all sequenced from one sample in a study of blood T cell repertoires in COVID-19. TCRdb keeps only in-frame clones here, not all; method: immunoSEQ multiplex PCR. Of 200,000 to 250,000 clones listed, around 83% are singletons. Sample: peripheral blood. The source is a man aged 45-65 years with active or convalescent COVID-19.

The chain combines TRBV24-1 with TRBJ2-5; TRBD2 matches 12 bases. The CDR3 covers 18 residues. After removal of 3 bases from V and 5 bases from J, the junction contained 12 bases not matched to a gene. In germline, CDR1 is KGHDR, CDR2 SFDVKD. The CDR3 reads CATSDPRASGGAWETQYF. The DNA of the CDR3 is TGTGCCACCAGTGATCCCCGAGCTAGCGGGGGGGCATGGGAGACCCAGTACTTC.

The rearrangement uses TRBV12-3 or TRBV12-4 and TRBJ2-1; D gene ambiguous. V lost 6 bases and J lost 5, with 8 bases in between. The CDR3 length is 12 residues. Written as DNA, the CDR3 is TGTGCCAGCAGGATCCGGGACAATGAGCAGTTCTTC. Residues: CASRIRDNEQFF.

The gene calls are TRBV5-4 and TRBJ2-5, with D tentatively TRBD1 (6 bases). Trimming took off 4 bases at V and 0 bases at J, with 10 bases between the two ends. The CDR3 totals 14 residues. CDR1 and CDR2 (germline): SGHNT, YYREEE (reference sequence). The CDR3 sequence is CASSIQGNQETQYF. The CDR3 DNA reads TGTGCCAGCAGCATACAGGGAAACCAAGAGACCCAGTACTTC.

V is TRBV27 and J is TRBJ1-5, with TRBD1 as a possible D gene (6 bases). Germline V gene lookup returns CDR1 MNHEY and CDR2 SMNVEV (reference sequence). V lost 3 bases to trimming and J lost 5 bases, with 20 bases between them. The CDR3 spans 17 residues. The CDR3 is CASSFNGGAYGDQPQHF. CDR3 bases: TGTGCCAGCAGTTTTAACGGGGGGGCATACGGCGATCAGCCCCAGCATTTT.

V usage is TRBV28 and J usage is TRBJ1-5; tentatively, D is TRBD1 (5 bases). Between the trimmed V and J ends, which lost 10 bases and 0 bases, there was a span of 16 bases. This CDR3 is built from 15 residues. The germline CDR1 and CDR2 sequences are MDHEN and SYDVKM. The CDR3 coding sequence is TGTGCCACCAGGGAGGCGGGGTATAGCAATCAGCCCCAGCATTTT. The encoded protein is CATREAGYSNQPQHF.

The chain combines TRBV6-5 with TRBJ1-3; D is uncertain. The CDR3 has 14 amino acids. Germline V lookup: CDR1 MNHEY, CDR2 SVGAGI. V lost 6 bases, J lost 3 bases, and 12 bases lay in between. CDR3 DNA sequence: TGTGCCAGCAGACGCGACAAAGGTGGAAACACCATATATTTT. Translating it yields CASRRDKGGNTIYF.

CDR3 loop: CASSPAGGQGGLSAFF. In DNA form, the CDR3 reads TGTGCCAGCAGCCCCGCGGGGGGGCAGGGCGGCCTCTCGGCTTTCTTT. The chain has TRBV11-2 and TRBJ1-1; D perhaps matches TRBD1 (6 bases). The CDR3 spans 16 residues. Germline V gene sequence: CDR1 SGHAT, CDR2 FQNNGV. The germline V and J ends were trimmed by 5 bases and 11 bases, with 27 bases remaining between them.

This rearrangement joins TRBV28 to TRBJ1-2, with D possibly being TRBD1 (6 bases). The CDR3 loop spans 16 amino acids. Germline-derived CDR1 and CDR2 are MDHEN and SYDVKM. Trimming cost V 4 bases and J 2 bases, with 17 bases left between them. The CDR3 nucleotides are TGTGCCAGCAGTTCTCGTCTAGGACAGAGCAACTATGGCTACACCTTC. It is translated as CASSSRLGQSNYGYTF.

This clone was counted between two and nine times. V and J are TRBV29-1 and TRBJ1-2; D not certain. Trimming left V 0 bases short and J 2 bases short, with 7 bases between. The CDR3 has 13 residues. Germline V gene data show CDR1 as SQVTM and CDR2 as ANQGSEA. In DNA, the CDR3 is TGCAGCGTTGAAGACGAACACAACTATGGCTACACCTTC. Its translation is CSVEDEHNYGYTF.

The chain recombines TRBV11-2 with TRBJ1-1, with D possibly being TRBD1 (6 bases). Trimming stripped 4 bases from V and 5 bases from J, with 17 bases between. CDR1 is SGHAT and CDR2 is FQNNGV in the germline V gene. The CDR3 runs 15 residues. CDR3 residues: CASSSLRGGGTEAFF. The CDR3 DNA is TGTGCCAGCAGCTCCCTGAGGGGGGGAGGGACTGAAGCTTTCTTT. Full variable domain (remainder filled in from reference TRBV11-2 and TRBJ1-1): EAGVAQSPRYKIIEKRQSVAFWCNPISGHATLYWYQQILGQGPKLLIQFQNNGVVDDSQLPKDRFSAERLKGVDSTLKIQPAKLEDSAVYLCASSSLRGGGTEAFFGQGTRLTVV.

The rearrangement joins TRBV13 to TRBJ1-1, with 7 bases identical to TRBD1. The V gene end was trimmed by 6 bases and the J gene end by 7 bases; junction bases not matched to a gene: 17. This CDR3 comprises 16 residues. In germline, CDR1 is PRHDT, CDR2 FYEKMQ (reference sequence). CDR3 loop: CASSFPQGVKGNEAFF. The CDR3 DNA is TGTGCCAGCAGTTTCCCTCAGGGGGTAAAGGGCAATGAAGCTTTCTTT.

This chain joins TRBV28 and TRBJ2-1; 7 nucleotides match TRBD2. CDR1 is MDHEN and CDR2 is SYDVKM in the germline V gene. The CDR3 runs to 16 residues. The V gene end was trimmed by 7 bases and the J gene end by 0 bases; junction bases not matched to a gene: 9. The CDR3 here is CASTKPGLVSYNEQFF. The CDR3 DNA sequence: TGTGCCAGCACCAAACCCGGACTAGTCTCCTACAATGAGCAGTTCTTC.

This chain uses TRBV7-9 with TRBJ2-3; TRBD2 might be the D (6 bases). Trimming removed 2 bases from V and 4 bases from J, with 19 bases in between. The CDR3 length is 17 residues. Germline CDR1 reads SEHNR; CDR2 reads FQNEAQ (reference sequence). The CDR3 sequence is CASSLTVLVAVPDTQYF. The DNA for the CDR3 is TGTGCCAGCAGCTTAACCGTCCTGGTAGCGGTCCCAGATACGCAGTATTTT.

V and J are TRBV5-1 and TRBJ2-7, with D possibly TRBD2 on 6 matching bases. The CDR3 spans 14 residues. Trimming cost V 0 bases and J 9 bases, with 16 bases left between them. CDR1 and CDR2 (germline): SGHRS, YFSETQ. The CDR3 sequence: CASSLVGGVEGQYV. In nucleotides, the CDR3 is TGCGCCAGCAGCTTGGTTGGCGGGGTTGAGGGGCAGTACGTC.

The chain combines TRBV6-5 with TRBJ1-1; 10 nucleotides match TRBD1. Germline V gene data show CDR1 as MNHEY and CDR2 as SVGAGI. The V segment lost 5 bases and the J segment 11 bases; nucleotides outside the gene matches: 5. This CDR3 has 12 residues. CDR3 sequence reads: CASSRQGARAFF. Here the CDR3 DNA reads TGTGCCAGCAGTAGACAGGGGGCTCGCGCTTTCTTT.

This chain joins TRBV5-1 and TRBJ2-1, with 7 bases aligning to TRBD1. Trimming took 4 bases from V and 0 from J; bases not matched to a gene: 7. The CDR3 is made up of 16 amino acids. CDR1 and CDR2 from the germline V gene are SGHRS and YFSETQ. The CDR3 reads CASSLTTGSSYNEQFF. The DNA for the CDR3 is TGCGCCAGCAGCCTAACGACAGGGAGCTCCTACAATGAGCAGTTCTTC. Based on the CDR3 plus reference TRBV5-1 and TRBJ2-1, the full variable domain is KAGVTQTPRYLIKTRGQQVTLSCSPISGHRSVSWYQQTPGQGLQFLFEYFSETQRNKGNFPGRFSGRQFSNSRSEMNVSTLELGDSALYLCASSLTTGSSYNEQFFGPGTRLTVL.

This rearrangement joins TRBV7-2 to TRBJ2-3; D perhaps matches TRBD1 (5 bases). The germline gives CDR1 SGHTA, CDR2 FQGNSA. V lost 0 bases, J lost 4 bases, and 11 bases lay in between. The CDR3 is made up of 15 amino acids. CDR3 nucleotides: TGTGCCAGCAGCTTAGCGCCAGGGCGCGCAGATACGCAGTATTTT. This translates into CASSLAPGRADTQYF.

The rearrangement uses TRBV19 and TRBJ2-7; TRBD2 agrees at 7 bases. The CDR3 spans 13 residues. The V gene's germline CDR1 is LNHDA and CDR2 SQIVND (reference sequence). The J segment lost 3 bases and the V segment lost 3 bases, leaving 2 bases of the junction unmatched. Here the CDR3 DNA reads TGTGCCAGTAGTATGGGGGGGGTCTACGAGCAGTACTTC. It is translated as CASSMGGVYEQYF.

This clone was counted a few times. The chain's CDR3 is CASSEYGTSGFTDTQYF. CDR3 nucleotide sequence: TGTGCCAGCAGTGAATATGGGACTAGCGGATTCACAGATACGCAGTATTTT. The chain is built from TRBV2 and TRBJ2-3; 11 bases align to TRBD2. Germline V gene data show CDR1 as SNHLY and CDR2 as FYNNEI. CDR3 length equals 17 residues. The trim removed 2 bases at V and 2 bases at J, leaving 6 bases unmatched.

This clone was seen a single time. The chain has TRBV5-6 and TRBJ2-7, with D uncertain. The CDR3 has 13 amino acids. Germline assignment: CDR1 SGHDT and CDR2 YYEEEE. Trimming cost V 1 base and J 0 bases, with 5 bases left between them. The CDR3 nucleotides are TGTGCCAGCAGCTTGTTTAGCTCCTACGAGCAGTACTTC. Amino acid sequence: CASSLFSSYEQYF.

The CDR3 spells CASSVGQGGEKLFF. CDR3 sequence (DNA): TGTGCCAGCAGCGTTGGACAGGGAGGTGAAAAACTGTTTTTT. The chain joins TRBV7-2 to TRBJ1-4; TRBD1 matches 8 bases. The CDR3 loop spans 14 amino acids. Trimming removed 5 bases from V and 7 bases from J; junction bases left unmatched: 6. CDR1 is SGHTA and CDR2 is FQGNSA in the germline V gene.